A selection of T cell receptor beta chains follows, all from one sample in a study of cytomegalovirus exposure and HLA in healthy donors. Profiling relied on immunoSEQ multiplex PCR, and the TCRdb table lists in-frame clones only, not all of them. This sample has just over 150,000 clones; 70% to 85% occur once, and the top ten carry 5% to 7%. The sequencing input was PBMCs. These receptors all stem from a man aged 50 to 59 in good health and CMV-seropositive. Both conserved end residues are part of each CDR3. The D gene is left open where the match is weak. For some rows the clone size is stated as once, few or many, or as a class when expanded; others skip it.

size,J,D,V,DNA,CDR3
few,TRBJ1-5,NA,TRBV6-1,TGTGCCAGCAGTGAAGCGCGGAGGACAGGCAATCAGCCCCAGCATTTT,CASSEARRTGNQPQHF
NA,TRBJ1-1,NA,TRBV27,TGTGCCAGCAGTTCCGGGACATTGAACACTGAAGCTTTCTTT,CASSSGTLNTEAFF
NA,TRBJ2-5,NA,TRBV5-1,TGCGCCAGCAGCCCGAGGGGAGGGGGTGAGGAGACCCAGTACTTC,CASSPRGGGEETQYF
NA,TRBJ1-5,NA,TRBV19,TGTGCCAGTAGTATACCGACTGGGCAGCCCCAGCATTTT,CASSIPTGQPQHF
NA,TRBJ2-2,NA,TRBV7-8,TGTGCCAGCAGCGTTCGAGGGGGAAGCGGCGGGGAGCTGTTTTTT,CASSVRGGSGGELFF
once,TRBJ1-2,NA,TRBV6-1,TGTGCCAGCAGTGAAATGGGCCTCGGCTACACCTTC,CASSEMGLGYTF
NA,TRBJ2-1,NA,TRBV14,TGTGCCAGCAGCCAAGGTAATTGGGAAACAGGGTACAATGAGCAGTTCTTC,CASSQGNWETGYNEQFF
once,TRBJ2-5,TRBD1,TRBV5-6,TGTGCCAGCAGCGCCGACAGGGGGGGAGAGACCCAGTACTTC,CASSADRGGETQYF
NA,TRBJ2-3,TRBD1,TRBV15,TGTGCCACCAGCAGAGGGGGGACAGGGTGGAACACAGATACGCAGTATTTT,CATSRGGTGWNTDTQYF
NA,TRBJ1-3,TRBD1,TRBV4-1,TGCGCCAGCAGCCAAACAGGGGGCGCAGAAAACACCATATATTTT,CASSQTGGAENTIYF
NA,TRBJ1-2,TRBD1,TRBV6-5,TGTGCCAGCAGGGGGACAGGGAACCACGGGGGCTACACCTTC,CASRGTGNHGGYTF
few,TRBJ2-2,TRBD1,TRBV14,TGTGCCAGCAGGATAACAGGGGACGGGGAGCTGTTTTTT,CASRITGDGELFF
NA,TRBJ2-2,NA,TRBV28,TGTGCCAGCAGTTTAGGGCTTCCGAGTACCGGGGAGCTGTTTTTT,CASSLGLPSTGELFF
NA,TRBJ1-2,NA,TRBV27,TGTGCCAGCAGTTTATCCACTGAAGGAGGGTCCAATGGCTACACCTTC,CASSLSTEGGSNGYTF
NA,TRBJ2-1,TRBD2,TRBV5-1,TGCGCCAGCCATCCGGGACTAGCGGGGAGAGCCTACAATGAGCAGTTCTTC,CASHPGLAGRAYNEQFF
NA,TRBJ2-2,NA,TRBV19,TGTGCCAGTTCTAGATCCACCGGGGAGCTGTTTTTT,CASSRSTGELFF
NA,TRBJ2-1,NA,TRBV20-1,TGCAGTGCCGTACTAGCTCCCCAGTTCTTC,CSAVLAPQFF
NA,TRBJ1-2,NA,TRBV7-9,TGTGCCAGCAGCTTAGCCAATCGAGAGATCGGCTACACCTTC,CASSLANREIGYTF
NA,TRBJ2-3,TRBD2,TRBV11-2,TGTGCCAGCAGCTCCGGACTAGCGGGAGGTCCTAGCACAGATACGCAGTATTTT,CASSSGLAGGPSTDTQYF
NA,TRBJ1-1,TRBD1,TRBV7-8,TGTGCCAGCAGCACCGGACAGGGGAACACTGAAGCTTTCTTT,CASSTGQGNTEAFF
NA,TRBJ2-2,TRBD2,TRBV9,TGTGCCAGCAGTTCGGGAGGGCCGGGCGGGGAGCTGTTTTTT,CASSSGGPGGELFF
NA,TRBJ2-7,NA,TRBV15,TGTGCCACCAGCAGAGAAGGTGGAGGGGGCGAGGGCGAGCAGTACTTC,CATSREGGGGEGEQYF
NA,TRBJ2-3,TRBD2,TRBV5-1,TGCGCCAGCAGTCAACTAGCGGGGGGGACAGATACGCAGTATTTT,CASSQLAGGTDTQYF
once,TRBJ2-1,TRBD1,TRBV27,TGTGCCAGCAGTTTTAGGCTCAGGGGGAACATGATTCTCAATGAGCAGTTCTTC,CASSFRLRGNMILNEQFF
NA,TRBJ1-4,NA,TRBV4-1,TGCGCCAGCAGCCCTCGCGGCGCGGGTGAAAAACTGTTTTTT,CASSPRGAGEKLFF
NA,TRBJ2-1,TRBD2,TRBV7-9,TGTGCCAGCAGCTTAGTTGGACTAGCGGGAGCGGATTACAATGAGCAGTTCTTC,CASSLVGLAGADYNEQFF
NA,TRBJ1-1,NA,TRBV7-9,TGTGCCAGCAGCCCGAGCACTGAAGCTTTCTTT,CASSPSTEAFF
NA,TRBJ1-5,NA,TRBV6-6,TGTGCCAGCAGTTACTCGGGGGGGGATCAGCCCCAGCATTTT,CASSYSGGDQPQHF
NA,TRBJ1-1,NA,TRBV19,TGTGCCAGTAGTATAGTAGGGGTGACTGAAGCTTTCTTT,CASSIVGVTEAFF
NA,TRBJ1-5,NA,TRBV30,TGTGCCTGGAGTAAGGGGGTGGGACAGCCCCAGCATTTT,CAWSKGVGQPQHF
few,TRBJ2-2,NA,TRBV29-1,TGCAGCGTTTTGAGGGAGGCGCCAGGCGGGGAGCTGTTTTTT,CSVLREAPGGELFF
NA,TRBJ2-1,TRBD2,TRBV5-1,TGCGCCAGCAGCTTGGAGGGACTAGAGCTCAGTGAGCAGTTCTTC,CASSLEGLELSEQFF
NA,TRBJ2-3,TRBD2,TRBV27,TGTGCCAGCAGCCCAAGGGCTAGCGGGGGCCAGAGCACAGATACGCAGTATTTT,CASSPRASGGQSTDTQYF
NA,TRBJ1-1,NA,TRBV6-1,TGTGCCAGCAGGTCCCTGGGAGGGGGCACTGAAGCTTTCTTT,CASRSLGGGTEAFF
few,TRBJ2-5,NA,TRBV11-3,TGTGCCAGCACCTTACAAGCGAGTACAGAGACCCAGTACTTC,CASTLQASTETQYF
NA,TRBJ1-2,TRBD1,TRBV5-4,TGTGCCAGCAGCTGGACAGGGAGGCCGGGTGGCTACACCTTC,CASSWTGRPGGYTF
few,TRBJ2-3,TRBD1,TRBV2,TGTGCCAGCAGCATAAGGACAGGGTCAGATACGCAGTATTTT,CASSIRTGSDTQYF
NA,TRBJ1-4,NA,TRBV19,TGTGCCAGTAGTCGAGCAACTAATGAAAAACTGTTTTTT,CASSRATNEKLFF
NA,TRBJ1-5,TRBD1,TRBV6-5,TGTGCCAGCAGTTATCAGGGGGCCGATCAGCCCCAGCATTTT,CASSYQGADQPQHF
NA,TRBJ2-5,TRBD1,TRBV10-1,TGCGCCAGCAGTGTAAGGACAGGGATCGACCACCAAGAGACCCAGTACTTC,CASSVRTGIDHQETQYF
NA,TRBJ1-1,TRBD1,TRBV7-8,TGTGCCAGCAGCTCAGGACAGGGCCAAGGCACTGAAGCTTTCTTT,CASSSGQGQGTEAFF
once,TRBJ2-3,TRBD1,TRBV5-1,TGCGCCAGCAGCTTGGCACTCCGACAGGGAAAGGATACGCAGTATTTT,CASSLALRQGKDTQYF
NA,TRBJ2-1,NA,TRBV15,TGTGCCACCAGCTCAAAGCGGCGAGGCGATGAGCAGTTCTTC,CATSSKRRGDEQFF
NA,TRBJ1-1,NA,TRBV5-5,TGTGCCAGCAGCTTAACAGGGACCTTGAACACTGAAGCTTTCTTT,CASSLTGTLNTEAFF
NA,TRBJ2-1,NA,TRBV5-4,TGTGCCAGCAGCTTGGCCCCCAGCTCCTACAATGAGCAGTTCTTC,CASSLAPSSYNEQFF
NA,TRBJ2-2,TRBD1,TRBV6-1,TGTGCCGGCCGACAGGGGAGGATCACCGGGGAGCTGTTTTTT,CAGRQGRITGELFF
few,TRBJ1-4,NA,TRBV6-6,TGTGCCAGCAGAGAAGGGGGGGGAATTGAAAAACTGTTTTTT,CASREGGGIEKLFF
NA,TRBJ1-5,NA,TRBV30,TGTGCCTCCTCCAGGTCCGGGGGCAATCAGCCCCAGCATTTT,CASSRSGGNQPQHF
NA,TRBJ2-5,NA,TRBV11-2,TGTGCCAGCAGCTTAAAGAGGGTGGGGCAAGAGACCCAGTACTTC,CASSLKRVGQETQYF
NA,TRBJ1-4,TRBD1,TRBV27,TGTGCCAGCAGTCCCCGGACAGGACTTTTAAACCTGTTTTTT,CASSPRTGLLNLFF